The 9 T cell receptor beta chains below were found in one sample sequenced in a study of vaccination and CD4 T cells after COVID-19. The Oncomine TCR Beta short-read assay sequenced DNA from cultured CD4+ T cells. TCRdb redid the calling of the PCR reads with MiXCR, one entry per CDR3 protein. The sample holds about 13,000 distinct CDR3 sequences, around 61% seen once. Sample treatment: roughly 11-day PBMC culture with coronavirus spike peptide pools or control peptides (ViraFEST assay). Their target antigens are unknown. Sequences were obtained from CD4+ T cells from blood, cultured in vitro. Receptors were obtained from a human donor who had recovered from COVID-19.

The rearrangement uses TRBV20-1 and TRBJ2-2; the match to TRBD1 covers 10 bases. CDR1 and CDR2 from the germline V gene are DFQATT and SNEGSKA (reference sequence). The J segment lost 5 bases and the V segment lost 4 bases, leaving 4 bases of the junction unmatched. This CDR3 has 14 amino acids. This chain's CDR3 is CSAKTGGGTGELFF. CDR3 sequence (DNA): TGCAGTGCTAAGACAGGGGGCGGAACCGGGGAGCTGTTTTTT.

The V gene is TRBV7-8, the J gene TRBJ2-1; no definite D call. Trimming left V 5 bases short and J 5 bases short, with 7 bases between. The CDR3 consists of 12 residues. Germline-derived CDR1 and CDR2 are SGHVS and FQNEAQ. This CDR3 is CASSLTHNEQFF. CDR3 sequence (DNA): TGTGCCAGCAGCCTGACGCACAATGAGCAGTTCTTC.

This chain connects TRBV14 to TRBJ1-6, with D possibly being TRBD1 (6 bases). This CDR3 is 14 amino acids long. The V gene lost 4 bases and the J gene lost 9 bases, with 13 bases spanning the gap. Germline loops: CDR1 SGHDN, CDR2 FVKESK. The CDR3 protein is CASSLRGSVSPLHF. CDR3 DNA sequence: TGTGCCAGCAGCCTAAGGGGGTCGGTTTCACCCCTCCACTTT.

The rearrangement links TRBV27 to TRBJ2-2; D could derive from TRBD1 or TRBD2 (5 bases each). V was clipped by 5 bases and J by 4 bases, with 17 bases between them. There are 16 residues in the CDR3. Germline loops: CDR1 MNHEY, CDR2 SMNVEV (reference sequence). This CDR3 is CASSHLGIGTTGELFF. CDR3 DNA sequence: TGTGCCAGCAGTCACCTGGGAATAGGGACCACCGGGGAGCTGTTTTTT.

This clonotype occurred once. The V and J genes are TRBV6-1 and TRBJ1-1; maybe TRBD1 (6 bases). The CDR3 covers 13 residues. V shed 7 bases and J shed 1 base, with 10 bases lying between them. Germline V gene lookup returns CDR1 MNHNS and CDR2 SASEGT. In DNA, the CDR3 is TGTGCCAGCACCCAGACAGGGAACACTGAAGCTTTCTTT. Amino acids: CASTQTGNTEAFF.

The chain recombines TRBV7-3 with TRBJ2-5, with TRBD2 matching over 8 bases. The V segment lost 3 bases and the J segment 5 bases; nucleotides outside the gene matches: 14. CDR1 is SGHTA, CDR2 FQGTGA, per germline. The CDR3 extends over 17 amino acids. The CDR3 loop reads CASSLVGRGSAGETQYF. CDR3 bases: TGTGCCAGCAGCTTGGTCGGGAGGGGCTCGGCGGGGGAGACCCAGTACTTC.

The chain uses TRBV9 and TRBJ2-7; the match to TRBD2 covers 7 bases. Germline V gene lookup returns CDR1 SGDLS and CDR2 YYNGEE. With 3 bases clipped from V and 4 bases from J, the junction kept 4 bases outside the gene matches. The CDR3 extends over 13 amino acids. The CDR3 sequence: CASSGGLEYEQYF. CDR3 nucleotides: TGTGCCAGCAGCGGAGGACTAGAATACGAGCAGTACTTC.

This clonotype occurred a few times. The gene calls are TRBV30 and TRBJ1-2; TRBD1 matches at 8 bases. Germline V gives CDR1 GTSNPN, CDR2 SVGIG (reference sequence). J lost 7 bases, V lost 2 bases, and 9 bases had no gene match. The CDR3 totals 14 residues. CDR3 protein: CAWSLDRGGGGYTF. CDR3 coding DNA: TGTGCCTGGAGTCTAGACAGGGGAGGTGGTGGCTACACCTTC.

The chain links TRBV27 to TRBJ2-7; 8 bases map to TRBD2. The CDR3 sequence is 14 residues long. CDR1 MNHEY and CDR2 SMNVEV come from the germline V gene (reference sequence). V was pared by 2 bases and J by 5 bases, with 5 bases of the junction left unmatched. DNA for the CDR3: TGTGCCAGCAGTTTAGGGACTAGTTTCGACGAGCAGTACTTC. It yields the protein CASSLGTSFDEQYF.